A selection of T cell receptor beta chains follows, all from one sample in a study of beta chain features in type 1 diabetes. Sequencing used immunoSEQ multiplex PCR; TCRdb keeps in-frame clones, though not all of them. The sample records hundreds of thousands of clones, 15% to 18% being singletons. The sample taken for sequencing was naive CD4+ T cells from blood. All receptors come from a man between 18 and 29 years old in good health. CDR3s include the opening cysteine and the closing phenylalanine or tryptophan. The order of the fields is CDR3 length, clone size, V gene, J gene, D gene, CDR3 DNA, CDR3 protein. The D gene is left open where the match is weak. Clone sizes are given selectively: once, few, many, or a class where the clone is expanded.

CDR3 length: 14; clone size: NA; V gene: TRBV7-6; J gene: TRBJ1-1; D gene: NA; CDR3 DNA: TGTGCCAGCAGCTTAGACTTGGCAGGCACTGAAGCTTTCTTT; CDR3 protein: CASSLDLAGTEAFF
CDR3 length: 15; clone size: NA; V gene: TRBV28; J gene: TRBJ2-1; D gene: TRBD2; CDR3 DNA: TGTGCCAGCAGTTTGTTCGGACTAGCGGTTTATGAGCAGTTCTTC; CDR3 protein: CASSLFGLAVYEQFF
CDR3 length: 15; clone size: few; V gene: TRBV5-4; J gene: TRBJ2-2; D gene: NA; CDR3 DNA: TGTGCCAGCAGCCCTGGACTGCTGAACACCGGGGAGCTGTTTTTT; CDR3 protein: CASSPGLLNTGELFF
CDR3 length: 10; clone size: few; V gene: TRBV20-1; J gene: TRBJ1-1; D gene: NA; CDR3 DNA: TGCAGCCCCCTTGGGGCCGTGGCTTTCTTT; CDR3 protein: CSPLGAVAFF
CDR3 length: 15; clone size: few; V gene: TRBV11-2; J gene: TRBJ2-7; D gene: TRBD2; CDR3 DNA: TGTGCCAGCAGCTTAGCGGCGGGGGGGAACTACGAGCAGTACTTC; CDR3 protein: CASSLAAGGNYEQYF
CDR3 length: 14; clone size: few; V gene: TRBV14; J gene: TRBJ1-1; D gene: NA; CDR3 DNA: TGTGCCAGCAGCCAAGGAGGGTTCTACACTGAAGCTTTCTTT; CDR3 protein: CASSQGGFYTEAFF
CDR3 length: 16; clone size: NA; V gene: TRBV14; J gene: TRBJ2-7; D gene: NA; CDR3 DNA: TGTGCCAGCAGCCAAGGTGAGGTCAGACAAACCTACGAGCAGTACTTC; CDR3 protein: CASSQGEVRQTYEQYF
CDR3 length: 14; clone size: NA; V gene: TRBV4-1; J gene: TRBJ2-1; D gene: NA; CDR3 DNA: TGCGCCAGCAGCCAAGCGGCGAACAGGAATGAGCAGTTCTTC; CDR3 protein: CASSQAANRNEQFF
CDR3 length: 17; clone size: few; V gene: TRBV14; J gene: TRBJ2-1; D gene: TRBD2; CDR3 DNA: TGTGCCAGCAGCCAAGGGTTACTAGCGGGAGGTGAAAATGAGCAGTTCTTC; CDR3 protein: CASSQGLLAGGENEQFF
CDR3 length: 12; clone size: few; V gene: TRBV6-1; J gene: TRBJ1-1; D gene: NA; CDR3 DNA: TGTGCCAGCAGCCGGGACGGGGTTAGGGCTTTCTTT; CDR3 protein: CASSRDGVRAFF
CDR3 length: 16; clone size: few; V gene: TRBV7-2; J gene: TRBJ2-3; D gene: NA; CDR3 DNA: TGTGCCAGCAGCGCCAGGGGCCCTTCAGGTCCAGATACGCAGTATTTT; CDR3 protein: CASSARGPSGPDTQYF
CDR3 length: 15; clone size: NA; V gene: TRBV9; J gene: TRBJ1-1; D gene: TRBD1; CDR3 DNA: TGTGCCAGCAGCGTCGACCAGGGGGTGAACACTGAAGCTTTCTTT; CDR3 protein: CASSVDQGVNTEAFF
CDR3 length: 11; clone size: few; V gene: TRBV28; J gene: TRBJ1-2; D gene: NA; CDR3 DNA: TGTGCCAGCAGTTCAACAGGGGGCTACACCTTC; CDR3 protein: CASSSTGGYTF
CDR3 length: 12; clone size: many; V gene: TRBV27; J gene: TRBJ2-3; D gene: NA; CDR3 DNA: TGTGCCAGCAGTTCCATCACAGATACGCAGTATTTT; CDR3 protein: CASSSITDTQYF
CDR3 length: 16; clone size: NA; V gene: TRBV9; J gene: TRBJ2-3; D gene: TRBD2; CDR3 DNA: TGTGCCAGCAGCGTCGGAGCGGGAATGAGTACAGATACGCAGTATTTT; CDR3 protein: CASSVGAGMSTDTQYF
CDR3 length: 14; clone size: NA; V gene: TRBV2; J gene: TRBJ2-7; D gene: TRBD1; CDR3 DNA: TGTGCCAGCAGCCGGGACAGGGGTACGAGCGAGCAGTACTTC; CDR3 protein: CASSRDRGTSEQYF
CDR3 length: 13; clone size: NA; V gene: TRBV5-6; J gene: TRBJ1-5; D gene: NA; CDR3 DNA: TGTGCCAGACTCAGGAGGGGTGGACAGCCCCAGCATTTT; CDR3 protein: CARLRRGGQPQHF
CDR3 length: 13; clone size: NA; V gene: TRBV27; J gene: TRBJ1-1; D gene: NA; CDR3 DNA: TGTGCCAGCAGTTTAAGTAAGGGTTCCGGAGCTTTCTTT; CDR3 protein: CASSLSKGSGAFF
CDR3 length: 12; clone size: NA; V gene: TRBV4-1; J gene: TRBJ2-1; D gene: NA; CDR3 DNA: TGCGCCAGCAGCCAAGATTTTCTCCGGCAGTTCTTC; CDR3 protein: CASSQDFLRQFF
CDR3 length: 12; clone size: few; V gene: TRBV6-1; J gene: TRBJ2-3; D gene: NA; CDR3 DNA: TGTGCCAGCAGTGAAGTCTCAGATACGCAGTATTTT; CDR3 protein: CASSEVSDTQYF
CDR3 length: 14; clone size: few; V gene: TRBV28; J gene: TRBJ1-2; D gene: NA; CDR3 DNA: TGTGCCAGCAGTTTAGGGAGTGTTGGCTATGGCTACACCTTC; CDR3 protein: CASSLGSVGYGYTF
CDR3 length: 17; clone size: NA; V gene: TRBV4-3; J gene: TRBJ1-2; D gene: NA; CDR3 DNA: TGCGCCAGCAGCCAAGATTTGAGTACAGGCCGTCACTATGGCTACACCTTC; CDR3 protein: CASSQDLSTGRHYGYTF